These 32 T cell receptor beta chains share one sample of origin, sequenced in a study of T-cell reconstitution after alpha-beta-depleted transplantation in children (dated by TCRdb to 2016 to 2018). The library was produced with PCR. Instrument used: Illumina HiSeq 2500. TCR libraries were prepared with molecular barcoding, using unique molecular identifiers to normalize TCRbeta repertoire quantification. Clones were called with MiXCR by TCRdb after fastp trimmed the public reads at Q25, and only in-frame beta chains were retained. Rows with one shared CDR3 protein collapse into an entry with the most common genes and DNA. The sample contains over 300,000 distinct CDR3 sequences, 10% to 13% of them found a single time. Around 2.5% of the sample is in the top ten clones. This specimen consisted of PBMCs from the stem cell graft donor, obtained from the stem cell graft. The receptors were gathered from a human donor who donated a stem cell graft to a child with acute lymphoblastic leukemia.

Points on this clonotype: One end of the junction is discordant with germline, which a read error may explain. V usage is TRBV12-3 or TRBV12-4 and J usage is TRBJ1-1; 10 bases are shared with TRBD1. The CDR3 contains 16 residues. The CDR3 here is CVSSLPRDRGRTEAFF. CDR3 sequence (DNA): TGTGTCAGCAGTCTGCCTCGGGACAGGGGAAGGACTGAAGCTTTCTTT.

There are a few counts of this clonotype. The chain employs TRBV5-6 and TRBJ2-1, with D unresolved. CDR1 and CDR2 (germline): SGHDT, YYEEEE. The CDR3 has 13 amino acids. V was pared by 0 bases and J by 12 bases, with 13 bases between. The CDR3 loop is CASSLGALGTQFF. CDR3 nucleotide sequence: TGTGCCAGCAGCTTGGGGGCTCTTGGTACGCAGTTCTTC.

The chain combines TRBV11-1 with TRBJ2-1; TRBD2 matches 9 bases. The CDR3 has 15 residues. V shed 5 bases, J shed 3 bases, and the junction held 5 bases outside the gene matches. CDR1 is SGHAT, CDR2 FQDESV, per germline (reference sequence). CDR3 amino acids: CASSPSGNHYNEQFF. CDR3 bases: TGTGCCAGCAGCCCTAGCGGGAATCACTACAATGAGCAGTTCTTC.

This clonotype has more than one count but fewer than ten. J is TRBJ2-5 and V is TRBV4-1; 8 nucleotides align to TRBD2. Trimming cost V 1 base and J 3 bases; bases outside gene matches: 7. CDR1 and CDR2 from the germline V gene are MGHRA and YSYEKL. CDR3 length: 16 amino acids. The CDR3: CASSQVRGLEKETQYF. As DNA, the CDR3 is TGCGCCAGCAGCCAAGTTCGGGGACTAGAAAAAGAGACCCAGTACTTC.

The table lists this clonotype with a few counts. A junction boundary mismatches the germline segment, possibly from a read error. CDR3 residues: CASSLNPPGSTDTQYF. The CDR3 DNA is TGTGCTAGCAGCTTAAATCCACCCGGGAGCACAGATACGCAGTATTTT. This chain links TRBV7-7 with TRBJ2-3; D ambiguous. The CDR3 totals 16 residues. CDR1 is SSHAT and CDR2 is FNYEAQ in the germline V gene (reference sequence).

The CDR3 loop reads CASWASGRVEQFF. The CDR3 nucleotides read TGTGCCAGCTGGGCTAGCGGGAGAGTTGAGCAGTTCTTC. This chain links TRBV5-6 with TRBJ2-1, with 10 bases identical to TRBD2. Germline values: CDR1 SGHDT, CDR2 YYEEEE. The CDR3 runs 13 residues. After removal of 7 bases from V and 9 bases from J, the junction contained 7 bases not matched to a gene.

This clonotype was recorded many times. As DNA, the CDR3 is TGCGCCAGCAGCCTAGGACTAGTTTCCGAGCAGTACTTC. The encoded protein is CASSLGLVSEQYF. The chain carries TRBV4-1 and TRBJ2-7, with 7 bases aligning to TRBD2. CDR1 and CDR2 (germline): MGHRA, YSYEKL. The CDR3 runs to 13 residues. V shed 4 bases and J 6 bases; nucleotides not matched to a gene: 6.

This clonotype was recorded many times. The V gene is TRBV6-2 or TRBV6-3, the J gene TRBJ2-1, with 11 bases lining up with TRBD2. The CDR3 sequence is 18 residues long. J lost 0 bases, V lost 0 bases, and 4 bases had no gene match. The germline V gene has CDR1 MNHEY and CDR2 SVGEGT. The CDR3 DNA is TGTGCCAGCAGTTACTCCGGACTAGCGGGTCCCTCCTACAATGAGCAGTTCTTC. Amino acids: CASSYSGLAGPSYNEQFF.

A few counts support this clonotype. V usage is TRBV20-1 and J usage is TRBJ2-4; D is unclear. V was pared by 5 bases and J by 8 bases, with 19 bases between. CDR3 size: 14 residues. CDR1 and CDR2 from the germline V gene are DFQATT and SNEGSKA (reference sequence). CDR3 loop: CSAPRLQTPDIQYF. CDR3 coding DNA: TGCAGTGCTCCCCGGCTACAAACCCCAGACATTCAGTACTTC.

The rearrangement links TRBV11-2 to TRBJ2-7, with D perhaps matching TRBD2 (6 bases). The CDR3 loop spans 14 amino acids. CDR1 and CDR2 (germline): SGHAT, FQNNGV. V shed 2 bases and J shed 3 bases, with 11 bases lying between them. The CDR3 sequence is CASSLWGESYEQYF. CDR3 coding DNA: TGTGCCAGCAGCTTATGGGGGGAAAGCTACGAGCAGTACTTC. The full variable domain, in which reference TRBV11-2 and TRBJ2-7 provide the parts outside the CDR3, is EAGVAQSPRYKIIEKRQSVAFWCNPISGHATLYWYQQILGQGPKLLIQFQNNGVVDDSQLPKDRFSAERLKGVDSTLKIQPAKLEDSAVYLCASSLWGESYEQYFGPGTRLTVT.

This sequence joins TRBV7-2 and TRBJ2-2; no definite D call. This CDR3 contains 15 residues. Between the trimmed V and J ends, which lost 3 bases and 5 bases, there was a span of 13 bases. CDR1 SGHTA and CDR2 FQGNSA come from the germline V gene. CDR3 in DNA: TGTGCCAGCAGCTTCGGTGGGATTGGTACCGGGGAGCTGTTTTTT. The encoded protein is CASSFGGIGTGELFF.

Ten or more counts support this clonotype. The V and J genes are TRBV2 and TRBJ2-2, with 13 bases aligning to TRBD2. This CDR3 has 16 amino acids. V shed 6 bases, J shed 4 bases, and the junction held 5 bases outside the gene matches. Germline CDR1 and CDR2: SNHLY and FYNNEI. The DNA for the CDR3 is TGTGCCAGCAGGGCCTGGACTAGCGGGGGCACCGGGGAGCTGTTTTTT. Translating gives CASRAWTSGGTGELFF. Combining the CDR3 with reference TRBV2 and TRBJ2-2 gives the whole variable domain EPEVTQTPSHQVTQMGQEVILRCVPISNHLYFYWYRQILGQKVEFLVSFYNNEISEKSEIFDDQFSVERPDGSNFTLKIRSTKLEDSAMYFCASRAWTSGGTGELFFGEGSRLTVL.

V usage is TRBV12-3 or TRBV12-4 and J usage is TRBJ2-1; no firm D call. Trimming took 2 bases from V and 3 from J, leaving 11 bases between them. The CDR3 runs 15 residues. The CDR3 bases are TGTGCCAGCAGTTTAAATTTGAACAGCTACAATGAGCAGTTCTTC. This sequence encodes CASSLNLNSYNEQFF.

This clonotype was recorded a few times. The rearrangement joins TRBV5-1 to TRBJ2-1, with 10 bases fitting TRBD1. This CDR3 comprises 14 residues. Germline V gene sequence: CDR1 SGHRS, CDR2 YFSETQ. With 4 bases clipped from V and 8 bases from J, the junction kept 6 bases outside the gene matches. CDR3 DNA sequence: TGCGCCAGCAGCGCCGGGACAGGGGCTGATGAGCAGTTCTTC. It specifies CASSAGTGADEQFF. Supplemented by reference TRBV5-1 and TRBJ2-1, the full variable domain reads KAGVTQTPRYLIKTRGQQVTLSCSPISGHRSVSWYQQTPGQGLQFLFEYFSETQRNKGNFPGRFSGRQFSNSRSEMNVSTLELGDSALYLCASSAGTGADEQFFGPGTRLTVL.

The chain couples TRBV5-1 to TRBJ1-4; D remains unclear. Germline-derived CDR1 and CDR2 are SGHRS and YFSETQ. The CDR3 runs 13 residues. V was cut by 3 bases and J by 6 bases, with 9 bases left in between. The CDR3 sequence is CASSSTWDEKLFF. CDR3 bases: TGCGCCAGCAGCTCTACATGGGATGAAAAACTGTTTTTT.

The CDR3 loop is CASSSSGRVGTQYF. The CDR3 DNA follows: TGTGCCAGCAGCTCTAGCGGAAGGGTCGGGACCCAGTACTTC. The rearrangement uses TRBV7-2 and TRBJ2-5, with 7 bases aligning to TRBD2. This CDR3 has 14 residues. The germline V gene has CDR1 SGHTA and CDR2 FQGNSA. Trimming removed 4 bases from V and 7 bases from J; junction bases left unmatched: 9.

CDR3 residues: CASSYSGVAGFSTDTQYF. CDR3 nucleotide sequence: TGTGCCAGCAGTTACTCGGGCGTTGCGGGATTTTCGACAGATACGCAGTATTTT. The rearrangement uses TRBV6-5 and TRBJ2-3; TRBD2 might be the D (6 bases). The CDR3 consists of 18 residues. Germline CDR1 and CDR2: MNHEY and SVGAGI. Trimming took 0 bases from V and 3 from J, leaving 19 bases between them.

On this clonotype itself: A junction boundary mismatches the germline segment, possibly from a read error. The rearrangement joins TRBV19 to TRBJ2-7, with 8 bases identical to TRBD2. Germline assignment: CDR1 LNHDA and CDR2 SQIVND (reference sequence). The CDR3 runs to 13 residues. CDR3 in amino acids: CASSGLAGYEQYF. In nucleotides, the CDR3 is TGTGCCAGTAGTGGGCTAGCGGGTTACGAGCAATACTTC.

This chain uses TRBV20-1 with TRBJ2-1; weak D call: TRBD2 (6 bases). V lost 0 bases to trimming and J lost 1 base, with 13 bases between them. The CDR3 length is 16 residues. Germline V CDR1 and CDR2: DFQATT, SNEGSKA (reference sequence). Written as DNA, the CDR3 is TGCAGTGCTAGAGATCTCCTAGCGTTATCCTACAATGAGCAGTTCTTC. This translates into CSARDLLALSYNEQFF.

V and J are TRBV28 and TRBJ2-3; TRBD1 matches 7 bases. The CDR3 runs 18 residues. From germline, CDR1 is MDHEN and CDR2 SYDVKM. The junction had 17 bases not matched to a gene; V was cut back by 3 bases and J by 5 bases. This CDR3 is CASSFNPDRASPIDTQYF. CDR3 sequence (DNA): TGTGCCAGCAGTTTTAACCCTGACAGGGCGTCCCCAATAGATACGCAGTATTTT. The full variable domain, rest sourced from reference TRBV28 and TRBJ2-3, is DVKVTQSSRYLVKRTGEKVFLECVQDMDHENMFWYRQDPGLGLRLIYFSYDVKMKEKGDIPEGYSVSREKKERFSLILESASTNQTSMYLCASSFNPDRASPIDTQYFGPGTRLTVL.

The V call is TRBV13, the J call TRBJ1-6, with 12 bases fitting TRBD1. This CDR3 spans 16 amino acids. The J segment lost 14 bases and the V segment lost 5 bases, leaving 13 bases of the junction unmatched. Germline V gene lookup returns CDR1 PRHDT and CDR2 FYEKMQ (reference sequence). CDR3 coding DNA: TGTGCCAGCAGCGACTCGGGACAGGGGGCTTACTCGGCCCTCCACTTT. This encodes CASSDSGQGAYSALHF.

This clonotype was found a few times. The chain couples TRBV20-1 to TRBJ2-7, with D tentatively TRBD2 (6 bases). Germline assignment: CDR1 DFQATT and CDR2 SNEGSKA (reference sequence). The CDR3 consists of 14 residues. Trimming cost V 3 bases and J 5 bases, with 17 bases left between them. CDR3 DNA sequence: TGCAGTGCTAGCACCCATACCCCGGGGGACGAGCAGTACTTC. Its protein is CSASTHTPGDEQYF.

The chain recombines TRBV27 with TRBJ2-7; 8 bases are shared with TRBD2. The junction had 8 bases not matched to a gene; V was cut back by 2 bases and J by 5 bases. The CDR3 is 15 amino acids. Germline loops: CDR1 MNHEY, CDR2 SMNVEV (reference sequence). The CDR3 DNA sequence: TGTGCCAGCAGTTTAGGTGCGGGAGGCCTCAACGAGCAGTACTTC. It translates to CASSLGAGGLNEQYF.

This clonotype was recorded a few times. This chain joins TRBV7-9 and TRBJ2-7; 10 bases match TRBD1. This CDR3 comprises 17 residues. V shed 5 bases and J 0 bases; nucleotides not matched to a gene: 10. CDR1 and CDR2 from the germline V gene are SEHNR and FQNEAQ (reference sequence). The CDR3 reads CASSPPGGQGSSYEQYF. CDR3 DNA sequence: TGTGCCAGCAGCCCGCCAGGGGGACAGGGGAGCTCCTACGAGCAGTACTTC.

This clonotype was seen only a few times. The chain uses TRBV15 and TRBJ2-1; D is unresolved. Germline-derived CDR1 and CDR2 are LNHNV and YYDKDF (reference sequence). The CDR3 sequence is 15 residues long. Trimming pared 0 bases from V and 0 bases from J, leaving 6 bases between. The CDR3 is CATSRDRVSYNEQFF. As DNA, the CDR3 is TGTGCCACCAGCAGAGATCGAGTCTCCTACAATGAGCAGTTCTTC.

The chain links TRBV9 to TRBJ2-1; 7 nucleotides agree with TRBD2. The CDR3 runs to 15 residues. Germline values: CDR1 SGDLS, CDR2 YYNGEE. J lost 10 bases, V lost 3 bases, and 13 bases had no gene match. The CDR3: CASSAGGGAGEEQFF. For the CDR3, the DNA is TGTGCCAGCAGCGCCGGGGGAGGGGCGGGAGAGGAGCAGTTCTTC.

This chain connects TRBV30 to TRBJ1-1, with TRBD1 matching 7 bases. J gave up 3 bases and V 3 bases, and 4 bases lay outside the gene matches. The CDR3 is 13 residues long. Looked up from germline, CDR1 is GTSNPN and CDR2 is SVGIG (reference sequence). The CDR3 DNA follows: TGTGCCTGGAGGCTCAGGGGGGACACTGAAGCTTTCTTT. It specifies CAWRLRGDTEAFF. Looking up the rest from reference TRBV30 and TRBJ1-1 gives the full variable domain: SQTIHQWPATLVQPVGSPLSLECTVEGTSNPNLYWYRQAAGRGLQLLFYSVGIGQISSEVPQNLSASRPQDRQFILSSKKLLLSDSGFYLCAWRLRGDTEAFFGQGTRLTVV.

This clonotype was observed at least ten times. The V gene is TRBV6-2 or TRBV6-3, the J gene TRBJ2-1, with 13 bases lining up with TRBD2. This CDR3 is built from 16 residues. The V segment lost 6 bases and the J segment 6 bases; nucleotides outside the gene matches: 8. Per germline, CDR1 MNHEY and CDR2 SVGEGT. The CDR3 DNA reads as TGTGCCAGCAGCGTTACTAGCGGGAGGGTGTCCAATGAGCAGTTCTTC. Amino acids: CASSVTSGRVSNEQFF.

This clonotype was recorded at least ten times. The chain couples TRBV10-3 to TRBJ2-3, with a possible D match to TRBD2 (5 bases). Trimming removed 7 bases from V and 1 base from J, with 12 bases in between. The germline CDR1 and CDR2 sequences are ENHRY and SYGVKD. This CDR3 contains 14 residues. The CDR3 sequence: CAITPGRGTDTQYF. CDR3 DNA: TGTGCCATCACCCCTGGGCGGGGCACAGATACGCAGTATTTT.

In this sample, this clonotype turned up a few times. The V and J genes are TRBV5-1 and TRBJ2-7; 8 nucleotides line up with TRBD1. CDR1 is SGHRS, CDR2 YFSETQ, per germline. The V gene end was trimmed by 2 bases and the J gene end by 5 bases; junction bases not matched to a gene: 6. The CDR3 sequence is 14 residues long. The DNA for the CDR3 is TGCGCCAGCAGCTTTCGGACAGGGTGGGACGAGCAGTACTTC. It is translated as CASSFRTGWDEQYF.

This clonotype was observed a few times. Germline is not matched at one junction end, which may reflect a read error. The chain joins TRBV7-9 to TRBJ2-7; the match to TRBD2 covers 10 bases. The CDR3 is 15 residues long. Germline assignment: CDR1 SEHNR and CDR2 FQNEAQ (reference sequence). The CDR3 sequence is CASSLGPSGSPDECF. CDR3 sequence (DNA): TGTGCCAGCAGCTTAGGACCTAGCGGGAGCCCCGATGAGTGCTTC. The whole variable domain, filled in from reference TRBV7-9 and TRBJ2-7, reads DTGVSQNPRHKITKRGQNVTFRCDPISEHNRLYWYRQTLGQGPEFLTYFQNEAQLEKSRLLSDRFSAERPKGSFSTLEIQRTEQGDSAMYLCASSLGPSGSPDECFGPGTRLTVT.

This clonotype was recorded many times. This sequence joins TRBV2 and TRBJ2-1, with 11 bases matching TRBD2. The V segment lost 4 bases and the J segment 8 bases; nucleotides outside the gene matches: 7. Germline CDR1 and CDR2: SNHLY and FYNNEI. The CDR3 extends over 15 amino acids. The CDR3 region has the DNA TGTGCCAGCAGTGGGTTAGCGGGAGGGCCCCATGAGCAGTTCTTC. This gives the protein CASSGLAGGPHEQFF.